Shown below are 3 T cell receptor beta chains from a single sample sequenced in a study of blood T cell repertoires in COVID-19. Assay: immunoSEQ multiplex PCR; the TCRdb copy retains only in-frame clones and omits some. The table shows 250,000 to 300,000 clones, with around 89% occurring only once. The sequencing input was peripheral blood. The receptor source for this set is a middle-aged man with acute or convalescent COVID-19.

The chain is built from TRBV11-2 and TRBJ2-1, with D possibly matching TRBD2 (5 bases). The CDR3 length is 14 residues. The V gene lost 3 bases and the J gene lost 10 bases, with 16 bases spanning the gap. Germline V CDR1 and CDR2: SGHAT, FQNNGV. The CDR3, as DNA: TGTGCCAGCAGCTTCGGACTGGGGTACCGGGAGCAGTTCTTC. Amino acids: CASSFGLGYREQFF.

The chain recombines TRBV6-6 with TRBJ1-5, with a weak D call TRBD1 (6 bases). The CDR3 runs 15 residues. Trimming stripped 3 bases from V and 0 bases from J, with 9 bases between. Germline CDR1 and CDR2: MNHNY and SVGAGI (reference sequence). The CDR3 loop reads CASSYDRSSNQPQHF. CDR3 coding DNA: TGTGCCAGCAGTTATGACAGGTCTAGCAATCAGCCCCAGCATTTT.

The rearrangement links TRBV11-3 to TRBJ2-2; possibly TRBD1 for D (6 bases). The CDR3 is 14 amino acids. Germline V gives CDR1 SGHNT, CDR2 YENEEA. V was trimmed by 5 bases and J by 4 bases, leaving 11 bases between them. The CDR3 loop reads CASSLHRATGELFF. As DNA, the CDR3 is TGTGCCAGCAGCCTCCACAGGGCCACCGGGGAGCTGTTTTTT. The whole variable domain, remainder taken from reference TRBV11-3 and TRBJ2-2, is EAGVVQSPRYKIIEKKQPVAFWCNPISGHNTLYWYLQNLGQGPELLIRYENEEAVDDSQLPKDRFSAERLKGVDSTLKIQPAELGDSAVYLCASSLHRATGELFFGEGSRLTVL.